At least ten counts were recorded for the clone carrying this T cell receptor (beta chain). What it binds is unknown. This specimen comes from a study of neurological immune-mediated disorders. Study at large: Relapsing-remitting patients made up most of the roughly 35 multiple sclerosis patients, and secondary progressive patients made up 3.

The V end lost 6 bases, the J end lost 5 bases, and 13 bases lay between the germline ends. The CDR3 runs 13 residues. CDR1 and CDR2 from the germline V gene are SQVTM and ANQGSEA. The unsorted libraries originated from 2 million PBMCs kept at -80 C. It was by 5'RACE with 10-nucleotide random UMIs that the cDNA was made. MiXCR, applied by TCRdb to the 5' RACE reads, yields one record per CDR3 protein. The sample holds 50,000 or so distinct CDR3 sequences, 3% to 4% seen once. Study conclusions and caveats: Phylogenetic grouping assigned the repertoires of 18 of 34 multiple sclerosis patients to a single related-CDR3 cluster, which may represent a signature.

This rearrangement joins TRBV29-1 to TRBJ2-2, with a tentative D call TRBD2 (6 bases). Sequenced input: PBMCs. The TCR originated in a man aged 55-75 years with multiple sclerosis. CDR3 sequence (DNA): TGCAGCGTGACCCCTGGGGGGACCGGGGAGCTGTTTTTT. Translation: CSVTPGGTGELFF.